This entry is about one TCR beta chain. These data come from a study of T cell changes during pregnancy in multiple sclerosis. This CDR3 region has 17 residues. Germline V lookup: CDR1 MNHNS, CDR2 SASEGT. The V end was cut by 0 bases, the J end by 0 bases, with 12 bases between. Profiling relied on immunoSEQ multiplex PCR, and the TCRdb table lists in-frame clones only, not all of them. The sample lists around 30,000 clones, almost 90% seen once, with just over 0.55% in the top ten. Sequencing used CD4+ T cells from peripheral blood mononuclear cells, obtained in the third trimester of pregnancy. V usage is TRBV6-1 and J usage is TRBJ2-4; tentative D call: TRBD1 (6 bases). The clonotype originates from a female donor in good health, enrolled as a control in a pregnancy study. The CDR3 nucleotides are TGTGCCAGCAGTGAAGCCGGGACATCTCTAGCCAAAAACATTCAGTACTTC. This translates into CASSEAGTSLAKNIQYF.